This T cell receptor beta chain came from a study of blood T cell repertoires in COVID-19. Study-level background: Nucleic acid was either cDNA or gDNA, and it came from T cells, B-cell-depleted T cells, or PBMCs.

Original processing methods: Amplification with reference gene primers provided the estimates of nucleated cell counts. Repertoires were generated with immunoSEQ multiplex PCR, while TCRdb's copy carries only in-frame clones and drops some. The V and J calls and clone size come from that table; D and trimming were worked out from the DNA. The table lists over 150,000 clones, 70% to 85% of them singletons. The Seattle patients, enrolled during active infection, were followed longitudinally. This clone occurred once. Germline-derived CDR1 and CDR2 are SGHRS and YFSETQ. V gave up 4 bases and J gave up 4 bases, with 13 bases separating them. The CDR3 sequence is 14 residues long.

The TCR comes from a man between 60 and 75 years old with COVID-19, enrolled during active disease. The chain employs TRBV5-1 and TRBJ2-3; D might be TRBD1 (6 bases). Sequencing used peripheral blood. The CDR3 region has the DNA TGCGCCAGCAGCGTGGGACACTCGGCAGATACGCAGTATTTT. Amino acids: CASSVGHSADTQYF.